This TCR beta chain was documented in a study of T cells in Graves' hyperthyroidism and ophthalmopathy. The TCR beta CDR3 regions underwent amplification using RNA transcripts as the source. TCR CDR3 underwent first-round RT-PCR with the HTBI primer set. In TCRdb, the multiplex PCR reads were re-called with MiXCR into one record per CDR3 protein. The table has around 700,000 distinct CDR3 sequences, approximately 18% seen once. Sample collection date corresponds to first hyperthyroidism diagnosis, prior to any ophthalmopathy symptoms. V lost 1 base, J lost 4 bases, and 2 bases stayed unmatched. Germline CDR1 reads LGHDT; CDR2 reads YNNKEL (reference sequence). The CDR3 has 15 amino acids. This clonotype was found many times.

The source material was blood. This chain joins TRBV3-1 and TRBJ2-1, with 9 bases matching TRBD2. This clonotype was obtained from a woman between 50 and 59 years old with Graves' hyperthyroidism that later progressed to Graves' ophthalmopathy. CDR3 coding DNA: TGTGCCAGCAGCCAAGGAGCGGGGGGTTACAATGAGCAGTTCTTC. Translation gives CASSQGAGGYNEQFF.